A selection of T cell receptor beta chains follows, all from one sample in a study of OX40 agonist ivuxolimab in advanced cancers. The data were produced by immunoSEQ multiplex PCR, yet TCRdb's version contains in-frame clones alone and is incomplete. The profile shows roughly 45,000 clones, approximately 86% of them singletons. The starting material was CD4+ or CD8+ T cells sorted from blood, obtained in a trial of the OX40 agonist ivuxolimab. Receptors originate from an adult with an advanced solid tumor such as melanoma, head and neck, liver or kidney cancer. Both conserved end residues are part of each CDR3. D genes are given only for firm matches. Not all rows give a size; the values are once, few, many and, for expanded clones, a class.

D gene: .
V gene: TRBV7-2
clone size: .
J gene: TRBJ2-2
CDR3 DNA: TGTGCCAGCAGCTTCACAACTAAGAATACTTGGGACACCGGGGAGCTGTTTTTT
CDR3 protein: CASSFTTKNTWDTGELFF

D gene: .
V gene: TRBV28
clone size: .
J gene: TRBJ2-5
CDR3 DNA: TGTGCCAGCAGTTTAGATCGAGAGACCCAGTACTTC
CDR3 protein: CASSLDRETQYF

D gene: .
V gene: TRBV9
clone size: .
J gene: TRBJ1-1
CDR3 DNA: TGTGCCAGCAGCGTAGTTCTGGGGAGGGCTTTCTTT
CDR3 protein: CASSVVLGRAFF

D gene: .
V gene: TRBV5-1
clone size: .
J gene: TRBJ2-2
CDR3 DNA: TGCGCCAGCTCCGTTACCCAGGCCACCGGGGAGCTGTTTTTT
CDR3 protein: CASSVTQATGELFF

D gene: .
V gene: TRBV4-1
clone size: .
J gene: TRBJ2-5
CDR3 DNA: TGCGCCAGCTCCTTCGGCCTATTCGAAACCCAGTACTTC
CDR3 protein: CASSFGLFETQYF

D gene: .
V gene: TRBV5-1
clone size: .
J gene: TRBJ1-1
CDR3 DNA: TGCGCCAGCAGCTTGGGACGGGCCATGAACACTGAAGCTTTCTTT
CDR3 protein: CASSLGRAMNTEAFF

D gene: TRBD1
V gene: TRBV28
clone size: .
J gene: TRBJ1-1
CDR3 DNA: TGTGCCAGCAGTTTTTGGGATGACAGGGGCTGGAACACTGAAGCTTTCTTT
CDR3 protein: CASSFWDDRGWNTEAFF

D gene: TRBD2
V gene: TRBV6-4
clone size: .
J gene: TRBJ2-3
CDR3 DNA: TGTGCCAGCAGGGGACTAGCGGGAGACACAGATGCGCAGTATTTT
CDR3 protein: CASRGLAGDTDAQYF

D gene: .
V gene: TRBV11-3
clone size: .
J gene: TRBJ2-3
CDR3 DNA: TGTGCCAGCAGCCTCTCTTATGGCTCCAGGGTGACAGATACGCAGTATTTT
CDR3 protein: CASSLSYGSRVTDTQYF

D gene: .
V gene: TRBV12-5
clone size: .
J gene: TRBJ2-1
CDR3 DNA: TGTGCTAGTGGTTTGGGACAGCAGGGGTCGGATGAGCAGTTCTTC
CDR3 protein: CASGLGQQGSDEQFF

D gene: .
V gene: TRBV5-4
clone size: .
J gene: TRBJ2-7
CDR3 DNA: TGTGCCAGCAGCTTGTGGTTAGCTAGTAGCTACGAGCAGTACTTC
CDR3 protein: CASSLWLASSYEQYF

D gene: .
V gene: TRBV5-4
clone size: .
J gene: TRBJ1-1
CDR3 DNA: TGTGCCAGCAGCTTGAGCTCTGGGTCCAACATGAACACTGAAGCTTTCTTT
CDR3 protein: CASSLSSGSNMNTEAFF

D gene: .
V gene: TRBV7-9
clone size: medium-sized
J gene: TRBJ2-5
CDR3 DNA: TGTGCCAGCAGCCCTCTCCTCACGGGAGATCCGGAGACCCAGTACTTC
CDR3 protein: CASSPLLTGDPETQYF

D gene: TRBD2
V gene: TRBV4-3
clone size: .
J gene: TRBJ2-3
CDR3 DNA: TGCGCCAGCAGCTGGCGGGCGGGAGGCCTCGGAAGCGCAGATACGCAGTATTTT
CDR3 protein: CASSWRAGGLGSADTQYF

D gene: .
V gene: TRBV4-1
clone size: .
J gene: TRBJ2-5
CDR3 DNA: TGCGCCAGCAGCCCCCGGAGAGGGAATGGGGAGACCCAGTACTTC
CDR3 protein: CASSPRRGNGETQYF

D gene: TRBD1
V gene: TRBV12-5
clone size: once
J gene: TRBJ2-1
CDR3 DNA: TGTGCTAGTGGTTTGGTATCGGGGGGACAGGGGCACAATGAGCAGTTCTTC
CDR3 protein: CASGLVSGGQGHNEQFF

D gene: .
V gene: TRBV21-1
clone size: .
J gene: TRBJ1-2
CDR3 DNA: TGTGCCAGCAGCTCCTCTCCCCGACAGGCGATTAACTATGGCTACACCTTC
CDR3 protein: CASSSSPRQAINYGYTF

D gene: .
V gene: TRBV4-2
clone size: .
J gene: TRBJ2-5
CDR3 DNA: TGTGCCAGCAGCCAGGGGGCCCAAGAGACCCAGTACTTC
CDR3 protein: CASSQGAQETQYF

D gene: .
V gene: TRBV7-2
clone size: .
J gene: TRBJ2-7
CDR3 DNA: TGTGCCAGCAGCTTTCGACTCGACTCCTACGAGCAGTACTTC
CDR3 protein: CASSFRLDSYEQYF

D gene: TRBD1
V gene: TRBV10-3
clone size: .
J gene: TRBJ2-7
CDR3 DNA: TGTGCCATCAGCACAGGGGGCGGGTACGAGCAGTACTTC
CDR3 protein: CAISTGGGYEQYF

D gene: TRBD1
V gene: TRBV4-3
clone size: .
J gene: TRBJ1-1
CDR3 DNA: TGCGCCAGCAGCCGGGAGGACAGGGCGAACACTGAAGCTTTCTTT
CDR3 protein: CASSREDRANTEAFF

D gene: .
V gene: TRBV21-1
clone size: .
J gene: TRBJ2-3
CDR3 DNA: TGTGCCAGCAGCAAAGTGCCGGGAGCCTTCAAAGATACGCAGTATTTT
CDR3 protein: CASSKVPGAFKDTQYF

D gene: .
V gene: TRBV4-1
clone size: .
J gene: TRBJ2-5
CDR3 DNA: TGCGCCAGCAGCCAGCCGGACCGTATCCAAGAGACCCAGTACTTC
CDR3 protein: CASSQPDRIQETQYF